This passage covers 17 T cell receptor beta chains from one sample sequenced in a study of blood T cell repertoires in COVID-19. Method: immunoSEQ multiplex PCR; TCRdb's copy keeps in-frame clones and lacks some. The sample contains under 40,000 clones, roughly 89% of which appear only once. Sequencing was carried out using peripheral blood. The receptors derive from a human donor in a cohort sampled during active COVID-19.

The genes are TRBV2 and TRBJ1-1; TRBD1 aligns across 7 bases. CDR1 is SNHLY and CDR2 is FYNNEI in the germline V gene. The CDR3 spans 14 residues. Trimming at V came to 7 bases and at J to 3 bases, leaving 8 bases not matched to a gene. The CDR3 region is CASKNDRVDTEAFF. CDR3 nucleotide sequence: TGTGCCAGCAAAAACGACAGGGTGGACACTGAAGCTTTCTTT. The whole variable domain, remainder taken from reference TRBV2 and TRBJ1-1, is EPEVTQTPSHQVTQMGQEVILRCVPISNHLYFYWYRQILGQKVEFLVSFYNNEISEKSEIFDDQFSVERPDGSNFTLKIRSTKLEDSAMYFCASKNDRVDTEAFFGQGTRLTVV.

The CDR3 DNA is TGTGCTAGTGGTTTGACCGCCGGGACTAGGGCCTACAATGAGCAGTTCTTC. It codes for CASGLTAGTRAYNEQFF. The chain recombines TRBV12-5 with TRBJ2-1, with 8 bases lining up with TRBD2. Germline CDR1 and CDR2: LGHNT and FRNRAP. Trimming at V came to 2 bases and at J to 2 bases, leaving 8 bases not matched to a gene. The CDR3 loop spans 17 amino acids.

This rearrangement joins TRBV30 to TRBJ2-1; D not certain. The CDR3 sequence is 14 residues long. Germline-derived CDR1 and CDR2 are GTSNPN and SVGIG (reference sequence). Trimming left V 0 bases short and J 7 bases short, with 13 bases between. CDR3 sequence reads: CAWSVTLERNEQFF. The CDR3 DNA reads as TGTGCCTGGAGTGTGACTCTGGAGAGGAATGAGCAGTTCTTC.

The V call is TRBV6-6, the J call TRBJ2-2; D is possibly TRBD1 (6 bases). Germline V lookup: CDR1 MNHNY, CDR2 SVGAGI (reference sequence). V was pared by 0 bases and J by 6 bases, with 11 bases between. This CDR3 comprises 15 residues. The CDR3 coding sequence is TGTGCCAGCAGTTACTCAGGGGGAGTCCCCGGGGAGCTGTTTTTT. It translates to CASSYSGGVPGELFF.

In this sample, this clone turned up once. The J gene is TRBJ2-1, the V gene TRBV27; 8 bases line up with TRBD2. The CDR3 has 16 residues. Germline V gene lookup returns CDR1 MNHEY and CDR2 SMNVEV (reference sequence). V gave up 3 bases and J gave up 0 bases; unmatched junction bases: 4. In DNA form, the CDR3 reads TGTGCCAGCAGTTTGCTAGCGGGTGACTCCTACAATGAGCAGTTCTTC. Encoded protein: CASSLLAGDSYNEQFF.

This clone was picked up one time. The genes are TRBV5-1 and TRBJ2-7; 9 bases match TRBD1. Germline V gene data show CDR1 as SGHRS and CDR2 as YFSETQ. The CDR3 has 15 residues. V lost 0 bases to trimming and J lost 4 bases; unmatched junction nucleotides: 5. The CDR3 region is CASSLGTGGAYEQYF. The CDR3 DNA follows: TGCGCCAGCAGCTTGGGAACAGGGGGCGCATACGAGCAGTACTTC.

The chain links TRBV7-7 to TRBJ2-1; 8 nucleotides agree with TRBD2. With 1 base clipped from V and 7 bases from J, the junction kept 6 bases outside the gene matches. Per the germline V gene, CDR1 is SSHAT and CDR2 is FNYEAQ (reference sequence). CDR3 length: 15 amino acids. CDR3 nucleotides: TGTGCCAGCAGCTTAGAAGCGGGGGAGGGAAATGAGCAGTTCTTC. Protein product: CASSLEAGEGNEQFF.

This clone was counted a single time. V gene TRBV6-5 combines with J gene TRBJ1-1, with 7 positions matching TRBD1. CDR1 is MNHEY, CDR2 SVGAGI, per germline. The CDR3 consists of 13 residues. Trimming at V came to 6 bases and at J to 4 bases, leaving 5 bases not matched to a gene. The CDR3 nucleotides read TGTGCCAGCAGAACAGGGGAGGCCACTGAAGCTTTCTTT. Translating gives CASRTGEATEAFF.

This rearrangement joins TRBV6-2 or TRBV6-3 to TRBJ2-1, with unresolved D. Looked up from germline, CDR1 is MNHEY and CDR2 is SVGEGT. Trimming left V 4 bases short and J 7 bases short, with 11 bases between. This CDR3 is 13 amino acids long. CDR3 DNA: TGTGCCAGCAGTTTACTACATAAGAATGAGCAGTTCTTC. It yields the protein CASSLLHKNEQFF.

The V call is TRBV3-1 (or the pseudogene TRBV3-2), the J call TRBJ2-5, with 13 bases matching TRBD2. Germline V CDR1 and CDR2: LGHDT, YNNKEL (reference sequence). The CDR3 sequence is 16 residues long. After removal of 3 bases from V and 4 bases from J, the junction contained 5 bases not matched to a gene. The CDR3 loop reads CASSHRTSGSGETQYF. The CDR3 DNA reads TGTGCCAGCAGCCATAGGACTAGCGGGAGCGGAGAGACCCAGTACTTC.

This chain links TRBV3-1 (or the pseudogene TRBV3-2) with TRBJ1-1; TRBD1 matches 7 bases. J gave up 6 bases and V 11 bases, and 6 bases lay outside the gene matches. The CDR3 covers 11 residues. Germline lookup yields CDR1 LGHDT and CDR2 YNNKEL (reference sequence). Here the CDR3 DNA reads TGTGCCGTAAAGACAGGGCCTGAAGCTTTCTTT. Protein: CAVKTGPEAFF.

V gene TRBV19 combines with J gene TRBJ2-5; 16 bases line up with TRBD2. The V segment lost 5 bases and the J segment 5 bases; nucleotides outside the gene matches: 8. This CDR3 is built from 17 residues. Germline values: CDR1 LNHDA, CDR2 SQIVND (reference sequence). CDR3: CASSFGTSGGAGETQYF. DNA of the CDR3: TGTGCCAGTAGTTTTGGGACTAGCGGGGGGGCCGGTGAGACCCAGTACTTC.

This chain connects TRBV2 to TRBJ2-7, with 11 bases matching TRBD2. Per germline, CDR1 SNHLY and CDR2 FYNNEI. After removal of 3 bases from V and 4 bases from J, the junction contained 5 bases not matched to a gene. The CDR3 totals 15 residues. CDR3: CASSEASGRRYEQYF. In nucleotides, the CDR3 is TGTGCCAGCAGTGAGGCTAGCGGGAGGAGATACGAGCAGTACTTC. Filled out from reference TRBV2 and TRBJ2-7, the complete variable domain reads EPEVTQTPSHQVTQMGQEVILRCVPISNHLYFYWYRQILGQKVEFLVSFYNNEISEKSEIFDDQFSVERPDGSNFTLKIRSTKLEDSAMYFCASSEASGRRYEQYFGPGTRLTVT.

The V call is TRBV30, the J call TRBJ1-2, with 8 bases lining up with TRBD1. From germline, CDR1 is GTSNPN and CDR2 SVGIG (reference sequence). The V segment lost 3 bases and the J segment 8 bases; nucleotides outside the gene matches: 8. The length of the CDR3 is 13 residues. The CDR3 coding sequence is TGTGCCTGGAGACCAACCAGGGGGCAGGGCTACACCTTC. It yields the protein CAWRPTRGQGYTF.

The CDR3 coding sequence is TGTGCCAGCAGCTTAGGGACAACAAATCAGCCCCAGCATTTT. Translated: CASSLGTTNQPQHF. This chain links TRBV7-2 with TRBJ1-5; perhaps TRBD1 as D (5 bases). The germline CDR1 and CDR2 sequences are SGHTA and FQGNSA. This CDR3 region has 14 residues. The V and J ends lost 1 base and 4 bases respectively, with 8 bases between them.

V gene TRBV27 combines with J gene TRBJ2-1; D is unclear. CDR1 and CDR2 (germline): MNHEY, SMNVEV (reference sequence). The CDR3 covers 11 residues. V was shortened by 5 bases and J by 9 bases, with 8 bases between the two germline ends. CDR3 nucleotide sequence: TGTGCCAGCAGTGCCTTCGGTGAGCAGTTCTTC. Translated, it gives CASSAFGEQFF.

The chain employs TRBV7-9 and TRBJ2-3; D call uncertain. This CDR3 comprises 15 residues. Germline values: CDR1 SEHNR, CDR2 FQNEAQ (reference sequence). The germline V and J ends were trimmed by 1 base and 8 bases, with 16 bases remaining between them. The CDR3 DNA reads TGTGCCAGCAGCTTAGACGGTCGTAGCACGGTTACGCAGTATTTT. Protein product: CASSLDGRSTVTQYF.